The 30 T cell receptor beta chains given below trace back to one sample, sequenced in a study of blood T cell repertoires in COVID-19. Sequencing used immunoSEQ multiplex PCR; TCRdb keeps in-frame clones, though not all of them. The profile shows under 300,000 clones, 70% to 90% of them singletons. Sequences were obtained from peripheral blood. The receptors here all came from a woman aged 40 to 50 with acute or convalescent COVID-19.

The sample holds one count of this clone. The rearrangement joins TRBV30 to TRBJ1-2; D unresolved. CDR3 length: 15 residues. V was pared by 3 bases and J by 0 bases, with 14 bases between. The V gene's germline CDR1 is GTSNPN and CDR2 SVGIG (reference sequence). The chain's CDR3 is CAWREVGGANYGYTF. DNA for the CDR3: TGTGCCTGGAGGGAAGTCGGAGGTGCTAACTATGGCTACACCTTC.

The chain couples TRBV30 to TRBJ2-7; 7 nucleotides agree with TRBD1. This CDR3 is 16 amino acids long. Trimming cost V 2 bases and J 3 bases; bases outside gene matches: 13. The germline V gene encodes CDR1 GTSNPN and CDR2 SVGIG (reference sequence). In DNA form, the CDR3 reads TGTGCCTGGAGTCCCCGACGGGACAGCCCTTTCTACGAGCAGTACGTC. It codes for CAWSPRRDSPFYEQYV.

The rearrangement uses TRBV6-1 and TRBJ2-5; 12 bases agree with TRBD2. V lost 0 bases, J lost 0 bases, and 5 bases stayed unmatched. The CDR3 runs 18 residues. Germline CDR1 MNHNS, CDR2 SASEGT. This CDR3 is CASSEALAGGPYQETQYF. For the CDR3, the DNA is TGTGCCAGCAGTGAAGCACTAGCGGGGGGCCCGTACCAAGAGACCCAGTACTTC.

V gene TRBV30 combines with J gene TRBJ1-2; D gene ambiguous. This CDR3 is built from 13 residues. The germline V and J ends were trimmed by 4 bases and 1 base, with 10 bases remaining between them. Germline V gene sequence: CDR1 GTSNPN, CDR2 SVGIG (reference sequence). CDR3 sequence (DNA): TGTGCCTGGACCCATCTAATTAACTATGGCTACACCTTC. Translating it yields CAWTHLINYGYTF.

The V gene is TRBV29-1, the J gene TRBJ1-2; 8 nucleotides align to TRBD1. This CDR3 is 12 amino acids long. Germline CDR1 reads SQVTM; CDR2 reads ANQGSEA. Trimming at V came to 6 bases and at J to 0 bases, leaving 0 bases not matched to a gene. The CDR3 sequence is CSVQGANYGYTF. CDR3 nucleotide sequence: TGCAGCGTACAGGGGGCTAACTATGGCTACACCTTC. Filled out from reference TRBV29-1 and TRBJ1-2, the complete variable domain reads SAVISQKPSRDICQRGTSLTIQCQVDSQVTMMFWYRQQPGQSLTLIATANQGSEATYESGFVIDKFPISRPNLTFSTLTVSNMSPEDSSIYLCSVQGANYGYTFGSGTRLTVV.

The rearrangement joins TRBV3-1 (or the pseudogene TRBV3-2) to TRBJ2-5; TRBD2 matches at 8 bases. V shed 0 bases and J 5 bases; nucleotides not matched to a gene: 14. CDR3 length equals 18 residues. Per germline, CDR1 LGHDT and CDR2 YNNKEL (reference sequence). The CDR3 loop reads CASSQDQRRTSLWETQYF. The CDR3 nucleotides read TGTGCCAGCAGCCAAGATCAAAGGAGGACTAGCTTGTGGGAGACCCAGTACTTC.

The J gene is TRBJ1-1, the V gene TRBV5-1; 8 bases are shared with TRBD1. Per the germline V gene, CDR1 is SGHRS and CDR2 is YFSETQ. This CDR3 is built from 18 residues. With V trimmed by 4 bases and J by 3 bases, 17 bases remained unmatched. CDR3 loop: CASSQPTGDPLEDTEAFF. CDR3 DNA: TGCGCCAGCAGCCAACCGACAGGGGACCCACTTGAGGACACTGAAGCTTTCTTT. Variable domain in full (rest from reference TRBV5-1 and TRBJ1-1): KAGVTQTPRYLIKTRGQQVTLSCSPISGHRSVSWYQQTPGQGLQFLFEYFSETQRNKGNFPGRFSGRQFSNSRSEMNVSTLELGDSALYLCASSQPTGDPLEDTEAFFGQGTRLTVV.

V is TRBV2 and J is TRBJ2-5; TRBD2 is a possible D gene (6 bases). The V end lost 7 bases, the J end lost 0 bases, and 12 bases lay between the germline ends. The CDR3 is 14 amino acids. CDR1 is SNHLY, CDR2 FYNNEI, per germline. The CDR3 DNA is TGTGCCAGCAATGCGGGAAGAAACCAAGAGACCCAGTACTTC. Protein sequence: CASNAGRNQETQYF.

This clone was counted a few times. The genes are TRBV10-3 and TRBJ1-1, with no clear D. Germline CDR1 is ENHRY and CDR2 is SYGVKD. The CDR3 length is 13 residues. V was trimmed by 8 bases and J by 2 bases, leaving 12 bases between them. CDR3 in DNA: TGTGCCATCCGGGTGGTACAAAACACTGAAGCTTTCTTT. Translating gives CAIRVVQNTEAFF.

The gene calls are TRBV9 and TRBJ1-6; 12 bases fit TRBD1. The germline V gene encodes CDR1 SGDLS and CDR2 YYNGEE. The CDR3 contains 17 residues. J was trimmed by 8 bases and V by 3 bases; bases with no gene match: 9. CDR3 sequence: CASSEGDRGLLDSPLHF. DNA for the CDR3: TGTGCCAGCAGCGAAGGGGACAGGGGGCTTTTGGATTCACCCCTCCACTTT. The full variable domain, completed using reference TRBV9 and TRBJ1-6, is DSGVTQTPKHLITATGQRVTLRCSPRSGDLSVYWYQQSLDQGLQFLIQYYNGEERAKGNILERFSAQQFPDLHSELNLSSLELGDSALYFCASSEGDRGLLDSPLHFGNGTRLTVT.

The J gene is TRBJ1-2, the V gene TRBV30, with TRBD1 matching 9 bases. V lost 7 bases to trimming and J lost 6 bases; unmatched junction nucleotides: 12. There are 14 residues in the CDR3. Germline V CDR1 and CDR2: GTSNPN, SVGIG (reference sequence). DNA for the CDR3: TGTGCCTCCCAACCGGACAGGGGTTGGGATGGCTACACCTTC. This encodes CASQPDRGWDGYTF.

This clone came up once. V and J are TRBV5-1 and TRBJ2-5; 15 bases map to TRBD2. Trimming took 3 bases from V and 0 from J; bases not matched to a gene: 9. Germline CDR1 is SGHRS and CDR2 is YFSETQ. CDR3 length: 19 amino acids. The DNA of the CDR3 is TGCGCCAGCAGCTGGGGGACTAGCGGGGGGCCCTCGTACCAAGAGACCCAGTACTTC. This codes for CASSWGTSGGPSYQETQYF.

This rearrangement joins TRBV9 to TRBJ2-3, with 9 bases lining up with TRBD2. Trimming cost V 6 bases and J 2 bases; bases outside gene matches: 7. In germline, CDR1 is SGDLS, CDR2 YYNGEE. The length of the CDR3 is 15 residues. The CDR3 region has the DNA TGTGCCAGCAACTTGCGGGGGGGCAACACAGATACGCAGTATTTT. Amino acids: CASNLRGGNTDTQYF.

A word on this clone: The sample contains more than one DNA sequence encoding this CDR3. CDR3 in amino acids: CAWTTGPYGYTF. The CDR3 nucleotides are TGTGCCTGGACTACAGGGCCCTATGGCTACACCTTC. V gene TRBV30 combines with J gene TRBJ1-2; TRBD1 is a possible D gene (6 bases). With 4 bases removed from V and 4 bases from J, the gap between germline ends came to 10 bases. Per germline, CDR1 GTSNPN and CDR2 SVGIG (reference sequence). The CDR3 runs 12 residues.

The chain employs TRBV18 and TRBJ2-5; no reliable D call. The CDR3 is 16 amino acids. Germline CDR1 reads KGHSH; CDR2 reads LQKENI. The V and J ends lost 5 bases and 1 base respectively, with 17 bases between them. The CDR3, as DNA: TGTGCCAGCTCAACACAACAGTCGGCAGTCCAAGAGACCCAGTACTTC. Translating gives CASSTQQSAVQETQYF.

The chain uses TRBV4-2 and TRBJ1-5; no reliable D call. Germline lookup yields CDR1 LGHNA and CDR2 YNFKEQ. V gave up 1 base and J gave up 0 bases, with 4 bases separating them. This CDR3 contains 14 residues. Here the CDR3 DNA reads TGTGCCAGCAGCCAAGCCTATAGCAATCAGCCCCAGCATTTT. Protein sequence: CASSQAYSNQPQHF.

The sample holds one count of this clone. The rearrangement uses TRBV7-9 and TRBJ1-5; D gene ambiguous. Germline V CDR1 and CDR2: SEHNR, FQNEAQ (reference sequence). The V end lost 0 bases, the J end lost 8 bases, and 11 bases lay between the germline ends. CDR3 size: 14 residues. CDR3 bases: TGTGCCAGCAGCTTAGCGGGCCAGCGGGAGCCCCAGCATTTT. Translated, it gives CASSLAGQREPQHF. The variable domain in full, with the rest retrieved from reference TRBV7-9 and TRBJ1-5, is DTGVSQNPRHKITKRGQNVTFRCDPISEHNRLYWYRQTLGQGPEFLTYFQNEAQLEKSRLLSDRFSAERPKGSFSTLEIQRTEQGDSAMYLCASSLAGQREPQHFGDGTRLSIL.

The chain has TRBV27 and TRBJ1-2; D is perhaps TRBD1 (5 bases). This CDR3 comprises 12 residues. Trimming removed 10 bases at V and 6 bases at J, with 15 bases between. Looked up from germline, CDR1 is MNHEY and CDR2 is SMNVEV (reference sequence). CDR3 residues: CATSRGNDGYTF. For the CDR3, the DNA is TGTGCCACCTCTCGGGGGAACGATGGCTACACCTTC.

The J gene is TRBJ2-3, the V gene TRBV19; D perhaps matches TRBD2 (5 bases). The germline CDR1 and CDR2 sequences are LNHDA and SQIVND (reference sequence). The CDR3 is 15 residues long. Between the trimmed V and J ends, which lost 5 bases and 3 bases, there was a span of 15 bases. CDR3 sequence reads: CASSPGDSRTDTQYF. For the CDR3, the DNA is TGTGCCAGTAGTCCCGGGGATTCGAGGACAGATACGCAGTATTTT.

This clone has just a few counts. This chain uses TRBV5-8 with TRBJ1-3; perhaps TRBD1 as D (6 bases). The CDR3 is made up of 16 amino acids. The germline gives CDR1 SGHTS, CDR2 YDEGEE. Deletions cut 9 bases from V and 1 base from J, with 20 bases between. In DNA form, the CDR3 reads TGTGCCAATTTCCCAGACAGGTTTAATTCTGGAAACACCATATATTTT. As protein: CANFPDRFNSGNTIYF.

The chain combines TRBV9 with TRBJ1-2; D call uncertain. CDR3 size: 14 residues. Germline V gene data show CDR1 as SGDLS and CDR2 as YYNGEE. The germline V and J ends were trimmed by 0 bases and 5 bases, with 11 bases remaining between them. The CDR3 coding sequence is TGTGCCAGCAGCGTAGGGGGAGGGTATTATGGCTACACCTTC. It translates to CASSVGGGYYGYTF.

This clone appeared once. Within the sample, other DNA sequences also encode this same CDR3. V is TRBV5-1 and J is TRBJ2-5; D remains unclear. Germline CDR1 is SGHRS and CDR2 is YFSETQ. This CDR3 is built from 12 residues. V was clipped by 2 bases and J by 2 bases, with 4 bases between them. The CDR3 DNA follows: TGCGCCAGCAGCTTAACACAAGAGACCCAGTACTTC. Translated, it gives CASSLTQETQYF.

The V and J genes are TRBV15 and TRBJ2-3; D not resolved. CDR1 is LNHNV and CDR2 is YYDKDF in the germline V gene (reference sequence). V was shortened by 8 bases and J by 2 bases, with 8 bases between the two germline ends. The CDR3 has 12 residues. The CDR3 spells CATRWATDTQYF. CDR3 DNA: TGTGCCACCCGTTGGGCCACAGATACGCAGTATTTT.

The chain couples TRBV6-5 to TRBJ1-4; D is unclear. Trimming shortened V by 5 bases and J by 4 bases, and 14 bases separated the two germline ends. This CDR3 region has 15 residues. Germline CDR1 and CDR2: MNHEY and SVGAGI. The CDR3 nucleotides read TGTGCCAGCAGTAAAAACGTCGGTGTTAATGAAAAACTGTTTTTT. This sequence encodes CASSKNVGVNEKLFF.

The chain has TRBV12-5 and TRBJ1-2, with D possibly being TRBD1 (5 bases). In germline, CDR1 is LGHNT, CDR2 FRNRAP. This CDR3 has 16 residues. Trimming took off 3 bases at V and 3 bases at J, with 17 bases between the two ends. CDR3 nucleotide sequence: TGTGCTAGTGGTTTCGAACCAGCGGGGGGGGACTATGGCTACACCTTC. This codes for CASGFEPAGGDYGYTF.

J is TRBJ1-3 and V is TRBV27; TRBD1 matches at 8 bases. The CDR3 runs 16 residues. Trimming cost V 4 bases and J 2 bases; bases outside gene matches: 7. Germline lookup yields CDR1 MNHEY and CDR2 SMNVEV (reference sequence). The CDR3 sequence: CASSYRDRFPGNTIYF. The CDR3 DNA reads TGTGCCAGCAGTTACCGGGACAGGTTCCCTGGAAACACCATATATTTT.

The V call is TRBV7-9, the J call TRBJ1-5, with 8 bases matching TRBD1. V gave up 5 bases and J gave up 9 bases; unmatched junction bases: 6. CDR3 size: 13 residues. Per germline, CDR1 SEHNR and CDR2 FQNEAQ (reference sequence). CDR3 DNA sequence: TGTGCCAGCAGCAAACAGGGGGGTTGGCCCCAGCATTTT. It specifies CASSKQGGWPQHF.

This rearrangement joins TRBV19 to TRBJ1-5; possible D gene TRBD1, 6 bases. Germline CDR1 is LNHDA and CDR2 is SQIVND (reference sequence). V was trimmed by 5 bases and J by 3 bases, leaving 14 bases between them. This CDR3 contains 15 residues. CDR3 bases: TGTGCCAGTAGTCCGCAGGGGCTTTACAATCAGCCCCAGCATTTT. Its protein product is CASSPQGLYNQPQHF. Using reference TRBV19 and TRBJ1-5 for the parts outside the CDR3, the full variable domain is DGGITQSPKYLFRKEGQNVTLSCEQNLNHDAMYWYRQDPGQGLRLIYYSQIVNDFQKGDIAEGYSVSREKKESFPLTVTSAQKNPTAFYLCASSPQGLYNQPQHFGDGTRLSIL.

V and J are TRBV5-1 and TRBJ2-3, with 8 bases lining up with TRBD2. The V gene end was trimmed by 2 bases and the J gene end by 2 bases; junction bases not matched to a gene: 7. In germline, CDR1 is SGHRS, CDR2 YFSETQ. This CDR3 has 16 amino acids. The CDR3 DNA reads TGCGCCAGCAGCTTTTTTACTAGCGGATACACAGATACGCAGTATTTT. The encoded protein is CASSFFTSGYTDTQYF.

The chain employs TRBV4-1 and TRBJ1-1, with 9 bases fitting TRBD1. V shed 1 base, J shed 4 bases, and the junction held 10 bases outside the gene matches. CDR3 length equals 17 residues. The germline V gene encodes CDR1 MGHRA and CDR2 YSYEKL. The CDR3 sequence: CASSQGGQGLGGTEAFF. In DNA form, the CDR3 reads TGCGCCAGCAGCCAAGGGGGACAGGGCTTGGGGGGCACTGAAGCTTTCTTT.